These 12 T cell receptor beta chains originate from one sample sequenced in a study of OX40 agonist ivuxolimab in advanced cancers. Assay used: immunoSEQ multiplex PCR; TCRdb lists only in-frame clones, some missing. The sample yields 30,000 to 35,000 clones, 80% seen once. This specimen consisted of CD4+ or CD8+ T cells sorted from blood, obtained in a trial of the OX40 agonist ivuxolimab. Receptors originate from an adult with an advanced solid tumor such as melanoma, head and neck, liver or kidney cancer.

This chain links TRBV2 with TRBJ1-3; possible D gene TRBD1, 6 bases. The CDR3 is made up of 15 amino acids. Per the germline V gene, CDR1 is SNHLY and CDR2 is FYNNEI. Deletions cut 3 bases from V and 4 bases from J, with 13 bases between. The DNA for the CDR3 is TGTGCCAGCAGTGACCTCCAGGGGACGGGAAACACCATATATTTT. It specifies CASSDLQGTGNTIYF.

This CDR3 is CASSTNPLTSFQYF. The CDR3 DNA sequence: TGTGCCAGCAGTACCAACCCCCTGACTAGTTTCCAGTACTTC. The V and J genes are TRBV28 and TRBJ2-5; maybe TRBD2 (6 bases). Germline V gene lookup returns CDR1 MDHEN and CDR2 SYDVKM. V was shortened by 5 bases and J by 10 bases, with 20 bases between the two germline ends. The CDR3 length is 14 residues.

V usage is TRBV30 and J usage is TRBJ1-6, with 8 bases that match TRBD1. Germline CDR1 GTSNPN, CDR2 SVGIG (reference sequence). Trimming cost V 3 bases and J 13 bases; bases outside gene matches: 8. CDR3 size: 13 residues. The CDR3 spells CAWREDRVYPLHF. The CDR3 bases are TGTGCCTGGAGAGAGGACAGGGTGTATCCCCTCCACTTT.

The chain recombines TRBV29-1 with TRBJ2-7, with D perhaps TRBD2 (5 bases). V lost 5 bases and J lost 0, with 11 bases in between. This CDR3 spans 13 amino acids. Looked up from germline, CDR1 is SQVTM and CDR2 is ANQGSEA. The CDR3 region is CSVRGIYSYEQYF. CDR3 in DNA: TGCAGCGTTCGAGGGATTTACTCCTACGAGCAGTACTTC.

The chain uses TRBV5-8 and TRBJ1-5, with a weak D call TRBD1 (5 bases). The ends were cut back, 5 bases at V and 4 bases at J, with 16 bases in the middle. Germline CDR1 SGHTS, CDR2 YDEGEE. CDR3 length: 15 residues. CDR3 region: CASSSPRDWNQPQHF. The CDR3 nucleotides are TGTGCCAGCAGTTCCCCTCGGGACTGGAATCAGCCCCAGCATTTT.

This chain uses TRBV2 with TRBJ1-4; D ambiguous. Germline CDR1 and CDR2: SNHLY and FYNNEI. The V and J ends lost 4 bases and 0 bases respectively, with 12 bases between them. The CDR3 runs to 16 residues. The CDR3 DNA is TGTGCCAGCAGTGTGCAGGCCCCAGCAACTAATGAAAAACTGTTTTTT. Residues: CASSVQAPATNEKLFF.

The chain links TRBV6-5 to TRBJ2-2; 8 nucleotides line up with TRBD1. Germline V gene lookup returns CDR1 MNHEY and CDR2 SVGAGI. With V trimmed by 6 bases and J by 5 bases, 5 bases remained unmatched. The length of the CDR3 is 14 residues. CDR3: CASSRGQVTGELFF. In nucleotides, the CDR3 is TGTGCCAGCAGCCGGGGACAGGTGACCGGGGAGCTGTTTTTT.

This chain joins TRBV7-9 and TRBJ1-1, with D unresolved. Germline V gene sequence: CDR1 SEHNR, CDR2 FQNEAQ (reference sequence). This CDR3 comprises 13 residues. V lost 5 bases and J 1 base, leaving 8 bases between the germline ends. CDR3 region: CASSPEGNTEAFF. The CDR3 bases are TGTGCCAGCAGCCCAGAGGGGAACACTGAAGCTTTCTTT. Full variable domain (outside the CDR3, taken from reference TRBV7-9 and TRBJ1-1): DTGVSQNPRHKITKRGQNVTFRCDPISEHNRLYWYRQTLGQGPEFLTYFQNEAQLEKSRLLSDRFSAERPKGSFSTLEIQRTEQGDSAMYLCASSPEGNTEAFFGQGTRLTVV.

CDR3 amino acids: CASSPSSGGRETQYF. The CDR3 coding sequence is TGTGCCAGCAGCCCTTCTAGCGGGGGGAGAGAGACCCAGTACTTC. The chain links TRBV5-6 to TRBJ2-5; 11 positions agree with TRBD2. This CDR3 has 15 residues. V was pared by 4 bases and J by 4 bases, with 6 bases of the junction left unmatched. Germline CDR1 reads SGHDT; CDR2 reads YYEEEE. Together with reference TRBV5-6 and TRBJ2-5, the CDR3 gives the full variable domain: DAGVTQSPTHLIKTRGQQVTLRCSPKSGHDTVSWYQQALGQGPQFIFQYYEEEERQRGNFPDRFSGHQFPNYSSELNVNALLLGDSALYLCASSPSSGGRETQYFGPGTRLLVL.

The V gene is TRBV30, the J gene TRBJ1-5; D not certain. CDR3 size: 12 residues. Trimming pared 5 bases from V and 5 bases from J, leaving 10 bases between. Germline values: CDR1 GTSNPN, CDR2 SVGIG (reference sequence). In DNA form, the CDR3 reads TGTGCCTGGGGACGGAATCATCAGCCCCAGCATTTT. It codes for CAWGRNHQPQHF.

The DNA of the CDR3 is TGTGCCAGCAGCGACACTCTCTCTAATGAAAAACTGTTTTTT. It is translated as CASSDTLSNEKLFF. The chain couples TRBV6-5 to TRBJ1-4; D uncertain. V shed 6 bases and J shed 3 bases, with 11 bases lying between them. This CDR3 is 14 amino acids long. The V gene's germline CDR1 is MNHEY and CDR2 SVGAGI.

The chain carries TRBV15 and TRBJ2-3, with no clear D. V was pared by 0 bases and J by 4 bases, with 17 bases between. Germline loops: CDR1 LNHNV, CDR2 YYDKDF (reference sequence). This CDR3 region has 17 residues. In DNA form, the CDR3 reads TGTGCCACCAGCAGAGATTTGTGGGTCTCGGCCGCAGATACGCAGTATTTT. As protein: CATSRDLWVSAADTQYF.